The 17 T cell receptor beta chains presented below share a single source sample, sequenced in a study of molecular identifiers for immune sequencing clone quantification. One entry per CDR3 protein, called by TCRdb with MiXCR from the PCR reads. The repertoire includes approximately 37,000 distinct CDR3 sequences, 15% to 20% of them detected once, and approximately 1% sits in the top ten. The source material was naive CD8+ T cells from blood, with Jurkat cell RNA spiked in. This sample's subset: FACS-sorted CD8+CD4-CCR7+CD45RA+ naive T cells. These receptors originate from a human donor in good health. Some libraries in this study had Jurkat cell RNA spiked in.

A note on this clonotype: Mismatch with germline at one junction end may stem from a read error. The chain joins TRBV7-2 to TRBJ2-3; 7 positions agree with TRBD2. The CDR3 is 16 residues long. CDR1 is SGHTA, CDR2 FQGNSA, per germline. In nucleotides, the CDR3 is TGTGCCAGCAGCCTAACAGGTCTAGCGGTTCCAGATATGCAGTATTTT. This gives the protein CASSLTGLAVPDMQYF.

This clonotype was detected ten times or more. V gene TRBV4-1 combines with J gene TRBJ2-3; 10 bases map to TRBD1. With 4 bases clipped from V and 3 bases from J, the junction kept 1 base outside the gene matches. This CDR3 is built from 14 residues. In germline, CDR1 is MGHRA, CDR2 YSYEKL. DNA of the CDR3: TGCGCCAGCAGCCTGGGACAGGGGACAGATACGCAGTATTTT. It is translated as CASSLGQGTDTQYF.

At least ten counts were recorded for this clonotype. The chain uses TRBV4-3 and TRBJ1-1; possibly TRBD1 for D (6 bases). V was clipped by 4 bases and J by 2 bases, with 17 bases between them. In germline, CDR1 is LGHNA, CDR2 YSLEER. The CDR3 sequence is 16 residues long. Here the CDR3 DNA reads TGCGCCAGCAGCCCGGACACAGGGTTCCGCAACACTGAAGCTTTCTTT. This encodes CASSPDTGFRNTEAFF.

In this sample, this clonotype turned up many times. This sequence joins TRBV7-9 and TRBJ1-2; TRBD1 might be the D (5 bases). CDR3 length: 13 residues. CDR1 and CDR2 (germline): SEHNR, FQNEAQ (reference sequence). Trimming removed 4 bases at V and 6 bases at J, with 12 bases between. DNA of the CDR3: TGTGCCAGCAGCTCGAACACAGGCGATGGCTACACCTTC. It translates to CASSSNTGDGYTF.

A remark on this clonotype: A much larger clone differs from this one at a single base, so this may be a read error. The chain links TRBV20-1 to TRBJ2-1; D is perhaps TRBD2 (5 bases). CDR1 DFQATT and CDR2 SNEGSKA come from the germline V gene (reference sequence). Trimming stripped 4 bases from V and 2 bases from J, with 18 bases between. The CDR3 is 16 amino acids. CDR3 region: CSAKATEQRTYNEQFF. The CDR3 bases are TGCAGTGCTAAGGCCACGGAGCAGCGGACCTACAATGAGCAGTTCTTC.

This chain uses TRBV6-5 with TRBJ1-1; D is ambiguous. Looked up from germline, CDR1 is MNHEY and CDR2 is SVGAGI. This CDR3 is built from 14 residues. The germline V and J ends were trimmed by 2 bases and 1 base, with 8 bases remaining between them. Here the CDR3 reads CASSYGPENTEAFF. The CDR3 region has the DNA TGTGCCAGCAGTTACGGGCCAGAGAACACTGAAGCTTTCTTT.

This clonotype was recorded many times. The rearrangement links TRBV4-1 to TRBJ2-7; 8 bases agree with TRBD1. The germline V gene encodes CDR1 MGHRA and CDR2 YSYEKL. The J segment lost 4 bases and the V segment lost 4 bases, leaving 9 bases of the junction unmatched. CDR3 length: 15 amino acids. CDR3 DNA sequence: TGCGCCAGCAGCCTAAGGGACAGGTATGATTACGAGCAGTACTTC. Translating gives CASSLRDRYDYEQYF.

This clonotype has at least ten counts. CDR3 protein: CASSLSPGLIAADTQYF. The CDR3 nucleotides read TGTGCCAGCAGTCTCTCGCCGGGACTCATTGCGGCAGATACGCAGTATTTT. The rearrangement joins TRBV6-2 or TRBV6-3 to TRBJ2-3, with a possible D match to TRBD2 (6 bases). CDR1 is MNHEY, CDR2 SVGEGT, per germline. V lost 5 bases to trimming and J lost 4 bases, with 22 bases between them. This CDR3 has 17 residues.

V usage is TRBV20-1 and J usage is TRBJ1-5; 9 nucleotides agree with TRBD1. V lost 0 bases to trimming and J lost 2 bases; unmatched junction nucleotides: 5. The germline V gene has CDR1 DFQATT and CDR2 SNEGSKA (reference sequence). The CDR3 runs to 16 residues. CDR3 loop: CSARDGDRAGNQPQHF. Written as DNA, the CDR3 is TGCAGTGCTAGAGATGGGGACAGGGCGGGCAATCAGCCCCAGCATTTT.

Worth noting for this clonotype: A much larger clone lies one base from this, so it may be a read error. The V and J genes are TRBV7-6 and TRBJ2-7, with 8 bases lining up with TRBD1. Unmatched junction bases numbered 13, after V lost 8 bases and J lost 7 bases. The germline CDR1 and CDR2 sequences are SGHVS and FNYEAQ. The CDR3 length is 14 residues. The CDR3 protein is CASGLPTGAGEQYF. In nucleotides, the CDR3 is TGTGCCAGCGGCCTCCCGACAGGGGCGGGTGAGCAGTACTTC.

The sample holds many counts of this clonotype. The CDR3 region has the DNA TGTGCCAGCAGCTTATCTAGCGGCTACGAGCAGTACTTC. This encodes CASSLSSGYEQYF. The chain combines TRBV7-9 with TRBJ2-7, with TRBD2 matching over 7 bases. The trim removed 2 bases at V and 3 bases at J, leaving 1 base unmatched. The V gene's germline CDR1 is SEHNR and CDR2 FQNEAQ (reference sequence). The CDR3 contains 13 residues.

The sample holds many counts of this clonotype. The J gene is TRBJ2-5, the V gene TRBV19; 9 bases fit TRBD1. This CDR3 has 15 residues. Germline V gives CDR1 LNHDA, CDR2 SQIVND (reference sequence). With 9 bases clipped from V and 2 bases from J, the junction kept 10 bases outside the gene matches. The CDR3 here is CASGTGKRSQETQYF. The CDR3 DNA reads as TGTGCCAGCGGGACAGGGAAGAGATCGCAAGAGACCCAGTACTTC.

This clonotype was picked up many times. The rearrangement joins TRBV2 to TRBJ1-5; D may be TRBD1 (6 bases). Germline loops: CDR1 SNHLY, CDR2 FYNNEI. V dropped 3 bases and J dropped 7 bases, with 16 bases sitting between them. The CDR3 sequence is 15 residues long. The CDR3 nucleotides read TGTGCCAGCAGTGACCCCGGACAGCTCGGCCAGCCCCAGCATTTT. Its translation is CASSDPGQLGQPQHF. The entire variable domain, with the rest obtained from reference TRBV2 and TRBJ1-5, is as follows: EPEVTQTPSHQVTQMGQEVILRCVPISNHLYFYWYRQILGQKVEFLVSFYNNEISEKSEIFDDQFSVERPDGSNFTLKIRSTKLEDSAMYFCASSDPGQLGQPQHFGDGTRLSIL.

This clonotype was seen repeatedly, ten times or more. The chain couples TRBV4-1 to TRBJ1-1; the D gene is possibly TRBD1 (5 bases). The CDR3 runs to 15 residues. The V end lost 3 bases, the J end lost 5 bases, and 16 bases lay between the germline ends. Per germline, CDR1 MGHRA and CDR2 YSYEKL. The CDR3 is CASSQGGDTGTEAFF. The CDR3 DNA reads TGCGCCAGCAGCCAGGGGGGGGATACGGGGACTGAAGCTTTCTTT.

This clonotype was found many times. The V and J genes are TRBV11-2 and TRBJ2-3, with D unresolved. V was clipped by 1 base and J by 0 bases, with 8 bases between them. The CDR3 is 15 residues long. The germline gives CDR1 SGHAT, CDR2 FQNNGV. As DNA, the CDR3 is TGTGCCAGCAGCTTAGGCCTAACTAGCACAGATACGCAGTATTTT. It is translated as CASSLGLTSTDTQYF.

This clonotype was detected ten times or more. The chain uses TRBV11-2 and TRBJ2-5; 10 bases match TRBD2. This CDR3 comprises 19 residues. The J segment lost 1 base and the V segment lost 3 bases, leaving 14 bases of the junction unmatched. From germline, CDR1 is SGHAT and CDR2 FQNNGV. In DNA form, the CDR3 reads TGTGCCAGCAGCTTCCTCTCCTCTTATAGCGGGGGGACCCAAGAGACCCAGTACTTC. This sequence encodes CASSFLSSYSGGTQETQYF.

This clonotype occurred many times. The rearrangement links TRBV4-3 to TRBJ1-1; perhaps TRBD1 as D (5 bases). The CDR3 is 15 amino acids. Trimming removed 0 bases from V and 1 base from J, with 9 bases in between. The germline V gene encodes CDR1 LGHNA and CDR2 YSLEER. The CDR3, as DNA: TGCGCCAGCAGCCAAGATTGGGGGACGAACACTGAAGCTTTCTTT. It yields the protein CASSQDWGTNTEAFF.